This T cell receptor beta chain was sequenced during a study of T cells in Graves' hyperthyroidism and ophthalmopathy. Every diagnosis used clinical symptoms, serum thyroxine and TRAb, thyroid ultrasound and orbital computed tomography. TCR beta CDR3 sequences were amplified from RNA transcripts. Initially, a first-round RT-PCR of the TCR CDR3 employed the HTBI primer set. Using its own MiXCR run on the multiplex PCR reads, TCRdb lists one record per CDR3 protein. Among about 600,000 distinct CDR3 sequences listed, 16% were seen once. Points on this clonotype: This could be a read error, since a much larger clone is one nucleotide away.

This CDR3 contains 13 residues. The germline V gene has CDR1 SEHNR and CDR2 FQNEAQ (reference sequence). The receptor's source is a middle-aged woman with Graves' ophthalmopathy. The chain joins TRBV7-9 to TRBJ1-6; D not certain. Sequencing used blood. The CDR3 sequence is CASSRAGNSPLHF. CDR3 sequence (DNA): TGTGCCAGCAGCCGTGCGGGGAATTCTCCCCTCCACTTT.